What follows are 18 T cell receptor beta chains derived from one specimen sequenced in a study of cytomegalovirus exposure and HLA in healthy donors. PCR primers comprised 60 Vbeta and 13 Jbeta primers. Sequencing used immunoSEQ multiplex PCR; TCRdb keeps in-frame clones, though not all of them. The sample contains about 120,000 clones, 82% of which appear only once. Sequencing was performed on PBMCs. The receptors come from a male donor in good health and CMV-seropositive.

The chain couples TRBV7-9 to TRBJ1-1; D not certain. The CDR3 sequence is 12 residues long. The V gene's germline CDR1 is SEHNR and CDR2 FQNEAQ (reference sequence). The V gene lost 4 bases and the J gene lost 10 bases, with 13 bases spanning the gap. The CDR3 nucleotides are TGTGCCAGCAGCTCGCTCGGGGTTGTAGCTTTCTTT. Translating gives CASSSLGVVAFF.

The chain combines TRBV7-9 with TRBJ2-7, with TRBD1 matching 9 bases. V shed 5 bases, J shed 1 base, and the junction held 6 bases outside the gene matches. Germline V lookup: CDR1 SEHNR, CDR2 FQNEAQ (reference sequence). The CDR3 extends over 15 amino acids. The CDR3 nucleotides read TGTGCCAGCAGCGAGGGACAGGGAAATTCCTACGAGCAGTACTTC. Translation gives CASSEGQGNSYEQYF.

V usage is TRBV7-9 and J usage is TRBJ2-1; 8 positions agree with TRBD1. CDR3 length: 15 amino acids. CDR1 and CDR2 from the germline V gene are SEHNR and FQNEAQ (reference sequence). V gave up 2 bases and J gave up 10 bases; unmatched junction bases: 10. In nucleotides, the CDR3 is TGTGCCAGCAGCTTAAGCTACAGGGGGGCATACGAGCAGTTCTTC. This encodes CASSLSYRGAYEQFF.

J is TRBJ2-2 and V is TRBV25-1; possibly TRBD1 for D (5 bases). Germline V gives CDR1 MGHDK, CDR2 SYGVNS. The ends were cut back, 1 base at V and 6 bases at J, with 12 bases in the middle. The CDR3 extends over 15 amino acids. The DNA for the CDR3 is TGTGCCAGCAGTGAATCAGGGTATGGTCCCGGGGAGCTGTTTTTT. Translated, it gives CASSESGYGPGELFF.

DNA for the CDR3: TGTGCCACCGGAGTAAGCTCCTACAATGAGCAGTTCTTC. It yields the protein CATGVSSYNEQFF. J is TRBJ2-1 and V is TRBV7-9; no clear D. CDR3 size: 13 residues. The germline V and J ends were trimmed by 10 bases and 0 bases, with 10 bases remaining between them. The germline gives CDR1 SEHNR, CDR2 FQNEAQ (reference sequence). The complete variable domain, with remaining parts taken from reference TRBV7-9 and TRBJ2-1, reads DTGVSQNPRHKITKRGQNVTFRCDPISEHNRLYWYRQTLGQGPEFLTYFQNEAQLEKSRLLSDRFSAERPKGSFSTLEIQRTEQGDSAMYLCATGVSSYNEQFFGPGTRLTVL.

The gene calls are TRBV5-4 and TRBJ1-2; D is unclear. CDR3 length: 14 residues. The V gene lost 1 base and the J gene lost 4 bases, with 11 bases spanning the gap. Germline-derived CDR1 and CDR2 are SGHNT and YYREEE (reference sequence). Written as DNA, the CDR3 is TGTGCCAGCAGCTTGAATTCGGGTGTCTATGGCTACACCTTC. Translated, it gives CASSLNSGVYGYTF. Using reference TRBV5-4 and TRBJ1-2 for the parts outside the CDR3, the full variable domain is ETGVTQSPTHLIKTRGQQVTLRCSSQSGHNTVSWYQQALGQGPQFIFQYYREEENGRGNFPPRFSGLQFPNYSSELNVNALELDDSALYLCASSLNSGVYGYTFGSGTRLTVV.

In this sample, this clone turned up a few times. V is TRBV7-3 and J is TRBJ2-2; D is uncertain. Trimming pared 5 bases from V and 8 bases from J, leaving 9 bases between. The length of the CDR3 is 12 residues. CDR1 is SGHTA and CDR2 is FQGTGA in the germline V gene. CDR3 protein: CASSPAKGELFF. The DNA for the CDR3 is TGTGCCAGCAGCCCCGCGAAGGGGGAGCTGTTTTTT.

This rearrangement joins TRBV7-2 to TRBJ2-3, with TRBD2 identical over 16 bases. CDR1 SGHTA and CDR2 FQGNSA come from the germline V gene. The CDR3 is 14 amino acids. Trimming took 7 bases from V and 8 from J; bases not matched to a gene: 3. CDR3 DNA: TGTGCCAGCACCGGGACTAGCGGGAGGGGTACGCAGTATTTT. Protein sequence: CASTGTSGRGTQYF. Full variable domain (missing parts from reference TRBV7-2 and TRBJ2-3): GAGVSQSPSNKVTEKGKDVELRCDPISGHTALYWYRQSLGQGLEFLIYFQGNSAPDKSGLPSDRFSAERTGGSVSTLTIQRTQQEDSAVYLCASTGTSGRGTQYFGPGTRLTVL.

CDR3 nucleotides: TGTGCCAGCAGCTTAGACTCTAACTACGAGCAGTACTTC. Its protein is CASSLDSNYEQYF. The rearrangement joins TRBV7-9 to TRBJ2-7; no definite D call. This CDR3 spans 13 amino acids. V dropped 1 base and J dropped 3 bases, with 7 bases sitting between them. The germline CDR1 and CDR2 sequences are SEHNR and FQNEAQ (reference sequence).

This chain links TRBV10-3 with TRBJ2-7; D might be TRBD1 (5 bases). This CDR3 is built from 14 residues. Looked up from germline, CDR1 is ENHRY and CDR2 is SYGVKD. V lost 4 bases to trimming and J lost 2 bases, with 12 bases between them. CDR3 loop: CAISAGQATYEQYF. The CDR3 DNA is TGTGCCATCAGTGCCGGACAAGCAACCTACGAGCAGTACTTC.

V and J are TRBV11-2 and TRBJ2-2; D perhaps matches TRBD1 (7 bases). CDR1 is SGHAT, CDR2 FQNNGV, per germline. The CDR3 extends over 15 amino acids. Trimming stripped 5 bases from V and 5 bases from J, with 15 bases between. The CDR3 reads CASSPVAGGTGELFF. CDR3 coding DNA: TGTGCCAGCAGCCCTGTGGCAGGGGGGACCGGGGAGCTGTTTTTT.

CDR3 coding DNA: TGTGCCAGCAGCTTAGGCGAGCGGACCTCCTACGAGCAGTACTTC. Amino acid sequence: CASSLGERTSYEQYF. This chain connects TRBV7-9 to TRBJ2-7; weak D call: TRBD2 (5 bases). The V and J ends lost 1 base and 0 bases respectively, with 10 bases between them. CDR1 is SEHNR, CDR2 FQNEAQ, per germline (reference sequence). CDR3 length: 15 residues.

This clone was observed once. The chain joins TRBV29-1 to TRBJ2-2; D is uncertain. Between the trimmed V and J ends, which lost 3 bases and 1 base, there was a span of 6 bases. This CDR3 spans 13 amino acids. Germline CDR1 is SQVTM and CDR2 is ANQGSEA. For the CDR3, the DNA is TGCAGCGTTGATAGACAGAACACCGGGGAGCTGTTTTTT. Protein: CSVDRQNTGELFF.

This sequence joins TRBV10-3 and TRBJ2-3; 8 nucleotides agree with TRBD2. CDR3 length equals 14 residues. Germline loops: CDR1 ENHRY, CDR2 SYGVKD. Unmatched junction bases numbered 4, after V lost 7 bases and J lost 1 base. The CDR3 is CAIKPAGGTDTQYF. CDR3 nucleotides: TGTGCCATCAAACCAGCGGGGGGCACAGATACGCAGTATTTT.

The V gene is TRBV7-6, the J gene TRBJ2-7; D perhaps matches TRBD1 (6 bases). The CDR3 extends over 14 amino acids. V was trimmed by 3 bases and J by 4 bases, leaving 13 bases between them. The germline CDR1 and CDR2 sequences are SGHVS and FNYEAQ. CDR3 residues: CASSFDTGTYEQYF. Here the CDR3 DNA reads TGTGCCAGCAGCTTCGACACAGGGACGTACGAGCAGTACTTC.

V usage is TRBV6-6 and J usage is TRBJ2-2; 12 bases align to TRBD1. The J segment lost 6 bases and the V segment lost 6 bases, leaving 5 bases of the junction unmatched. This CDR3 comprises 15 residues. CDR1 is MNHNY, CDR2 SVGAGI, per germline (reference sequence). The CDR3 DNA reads TGTGCCAGCAGGGGGGGACAGGGGGCTGCCGGGGAGCTGTTTTTT. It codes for CASRGGQGAAGELFF.

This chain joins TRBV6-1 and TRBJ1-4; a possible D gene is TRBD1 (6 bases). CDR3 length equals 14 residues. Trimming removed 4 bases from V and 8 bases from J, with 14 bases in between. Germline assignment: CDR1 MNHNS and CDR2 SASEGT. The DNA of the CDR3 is TGTGCCAGCAGTGCGTTCCGGGACACAGAAAAACTGTTTTTT. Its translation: CASSAFRDTEKLFF.

CDR3 sequence (DNA): TGTGCCAGCTCATCTCCGGGACAGGGGGCGACTGAAGCTTTCTTT. This sequence encodes CASSSPGQGATEAFF. The V and J genes are TRBV18 and TRBJ1-1, with TRBD1 matching 12 bases. CDR3 length: 15 amino acids. Germline CDR1 is KGHSH and CDR2 is LQKENI. V lost 5 bases and J lost 5; bases outside the gene matches: 6.